This is a list of T cell receptor beta chains from one sample in a study of T cells in Graves' hyperthyroidism and ophthalmopathy. TCRdb reprocessed the multiplex PCR reads with MiXCR, giving one entry per CDR3 protein. The sample consists of about 360,000 distinct CDR3 sequences, 13% of them appearing once. Sequencing input: blood. Source of these receptors: a woman aged 18-29 years with Graves' hyperthyroidism. Both conserved end residues are part of each CDR3. The D gene is left open where the match is weak. Some rows mark clone size as missing; the rest say once, few, many or name a class of expanded clone.

abundance	len	j_gene	d_gene	v_gene	CDR3nt	CDR3aa
many	15	TRBJ2-5	TRBD2	TRBV11-2	TGTGCCAGCAGCTTAGTAGCCGCGGGGGGAGAGACCCAGTACTTC	CASSLVAAGGETQYF
.	15	TRBJ2-6	TRBD1	TRBV19	TGTGCCGCAAGGGGACAGAGCTCTGGGGCCAACGTCCTGACTTTC	CAARGQSSGANVLTF
many	16	TRBJ2-1	.	TRBV3-1	TGTGCCAGCAGCCAAGATTTAACTTCGAGCTACAATGAGCAGTTCTTC	CASSQDLTSSYNEQFF
many	16	TRBJ2-3	TRBD2	TRBV7-9	TGTGCCAGCAGCACCAACGGACTAGCGGGAGCAGATACGCAGTATTTT	CASSTNGLAGADTQYF
.	13	TRBJ2-7	.	TRBV7-2	TGTGCCAGCAGCGCCCGGGAGACCTACGAGCAGTACTTC	CASSARETYEQYF
once	14	TRBJ1-1	.	TRBV5-1	TGCGCCAGCAGCCCGGGTCACATGAACACTGAAGCTTTCTTT	CASSPGHMNTEAFF
many	15	TRBJ1-1	.	TRBV3-1	TGTGCCAGCAGCCAAGATCTGGGAGAAAATGCTGAAGCTTTCTTT	CASSQDLGENAEAFF
many	13	TRBJ1-3	.	TRBV12-3/TRBV12-4	TGTGCCAGCAGTTCAGGCCAGTCCAACACCATATATTTT	CASSSGQSNTIYF
many	15	TRBJ1-1	TRBD1	TRBV28	TGTGCCAGCATTTACGGAGGGACAGGGGAGATCGGAGCTTTCTTT	CASIYGGTGEIGAFF
.	15	TRBJ1-5	TRBD1	TRBV19	TGTGCCAGTATGGGCGGACAGGGGGCATATCAGCCCCAGCATTTT	CASMGGQGAYQPQHF
many	12	TRBJ2-3	.	TRBV11-2	TGTGCCAGCAGCTCGGGAGCGGATACGCAGTATTTT	CASSSGADTQYF
many	15	TRBJ2-5	.	TRBV24-1	TGTGCCACCAGTAGCTCCCTTGTAACCCAAGAGACCCAGTACTTC	CATSSSLVTQETQYF
many	16	TRBJ1-2	.	TRBV29-1	TGCAGCGTTGAAGGACGGCTCAGGCACCCTGACTATGGCTACACCTTC	CSVEGRLRHPDYGYTF
many	14	TRBJ1-4	.	TRBV10-3	TGTGCCATCAGTGAGTCGGGAGAGAATGAAAAACTGTTTTTT	CAISESGENEKLFF
few	13	TRBJ1-2	.	TRBV7-3	TGTGCCAGCAGCGAGGTGGCCGGCTATGGCTACACCTTC	CASSEVAGYGYTF
many	15	TRBJ2-5	TRBD1	TRBV29-1	TGCAGCGTGGGCAGGACAGGGGCGGACCAAGAGACCCAGTACTTC	CSVGRTGADQETQYF
many	15	TRBJ1-1	TRBD1	TRBV18	TGTGCCAGCTCACCCCAGGGGGAGTCCCATGCTGAAGCTTTCTTT	CASSPQGESHAEAFF
many	14	TRBJ2-7	.	TRBV4-1	TGCGCCAGCAGCCAAGGATGGATGGGGTACGAGCAGTACTTC	CASSQGWMGYEQYF
many	14	TRBJ1-3	.	TRBV3-1	TGTGCCAGCAGCCAATCGGACTCTGGAAACACCATATATTTT	CASSQSDSGNTIYF
many	15	TRBJ2-7	TRBD1	TRBV10-3	TGTGCCATCAGTGACCCAGGACAGGCTAGCTACGAGCAGTACTTC	CAISDPGQASYEQYF
.	20	TRBJ2-3	.	TRBV30	TGTGCCTGGAGTACCCCCAGGGGCCGGGCTAGCAGGCCGGCCATGGATACGCAGTATTTT	CAWSTPRGRASRPAMDTQYF
many	15	TRBJ1-2	TRBD1	TRBV11-2	TGTGCCAGCAGCCTAGGGACAGGACTTCCCTATGGCTACACCTTC	CASSLGTGLPYGYTF
.	16	TRBJ2-5	TRBD2	TRBV24-1	TGTGCCACCAGTGATCGGCGGGAGATGCCGCAAGAGACCCAGTACTTC	CATSDRREMPQETQYF
many	12	TRBJ2-7	.	TRBV28	TGTGCCAGCAGCCCGGGTAGGGGCGAGCAGTACTTC	CASSPGRGEQYF
.	15	TRBJ2-7	TRBD1	TRBV20-1	TGCAGTGCTAGTAGCCGGGACAGGGGCTCCTACGAGCAGTACTTC	CSASSRDRGSYEQYF
many	15	TRBJ1-2	.	TRBV6-5	TGTGCCAGCAGTTACGGGGGGGAGGATCGGTATGGCTACACCTTC	CASSYGGEDRYGYTF
many	12	TRBJ1-5	.	TRBV29-1	TGCAGCTATGGGGAGAGCAATCAGCCCCAGCATTTT	CSYGESNQPQHF
many	12	TRBJ2-7	.	TRBV11-2	TGTGCCAGCAGCTCTTCAGGGTACGAGCAGTACTTC	CASSSSGYEQYF
many	13	TRBJ1-2	.	TRBV7-3	TGTGCCAGCAGCTTAGGGCCAAACTATGGCTACACCTTC	CASSLGPNYGYTF
many	16	TRBJ2-5	.	TRBV7-2	TGTGCCAGCAGCTTAAGGCCTGGCGGGGGCGAGGAGACCCAGTACTTC	CASSLRPGGGEETQYF
.	16	TRBJ1-4	TRBD1	TRBV7-9	TGTGCCAGCAGCCCGGGACAGGCATGGCAGAATGAAAAACTGTTTTTT	CASSPGQAWQNEKLFF
.	14	TRBJ1-1	.	TRBV19	TGTGCCAGTAGTATGACAGGAATGAACACTGAAGCTTTCTTT	CASSMTGMNTEAFF
many	16	TRBJ2-2	TRBD1	TRBV30	TGTGCCTGGGGGGGACAGGGGGCGCTGGGCACCGGGGAGCTGTTTTTT	CAWGGQGALGTGELFF
few	12	TRBJ2-1	.	TRBV19	TGTGCCAGTAGTACTCTAGGGAATGAGCAGTTCTTC	CASSTLGNEQFF
few	13	TRBJ1-1	.	TRBV9	TGTGCCAGCAGCGCAGGAGGACAGCCAGGAGCTTTCTTT	CASSAGGQPGAFF
.	14	TRBJ1-1	.	TRBV11-2	TGTGCCAGCAGCTTATTTAGACGGATCAATGAAGCTTTCTTT	CASSLFRRINEAFF
many	16	TRBJ2-3	.	TRBV12-3/TRBV12-4	TGTGCCAGCAGTTTTGGGTTGGGGGCCGAGTCAGATACGCAGTATTTT	CASSFGLGAESDTQYF
.	15	TRBJ2-7	TRBD1	TRBV7-9	TGTGCCAGCAGCTTAGGGGGGACAGGGCTCTACGAGCAGTACTTC	CASSLGGTGLYEQYF
many	14	TRBJ2-7	TRBD1	TRBV20-1	TGCAGTGCTAGATCGGACAGGGAGAACTACGAGCAGTACTTC	CSARSDRENYEQYF
many	14	TRBJ1-4	.	TRBV3-1	TGTGCCAGCAGCCGAAGGAGCCCTAATGAAAAACTGTTTTTT	CASSRRSPNEKLFF
many	13	TRBJ2-5	.	TRBV24-1	TGTGCCACCAGTGAGGGGCTCCGAGAGACCCAGTACTTC	CATSEGLRETQYF
many	14	TRBJ2-4	.	TRBV10-3	TGTGCCATCAGTGGAGAAGGGTCGGGGAACATTCAGTACTTC	CAISGEGSGNIQYF
many	14	TRBJ2-3	.	TRBV18	TGTGCCAGCAGCTTAGGTACTAGCACAGATACGCAGTATTTT	CASSLGTSTDTQYF
many	11	TRBJ1-1	TRBD1	TRBV20-1	TGCAGTCCCAGGGGGGGCACTGAAGCTTTCTTT	CSPRGGTEAFF
.	13	TRBJ2-4	.	TRBV20-1	TGCAGTGGTGAGCGGGCACCCAAAAACATTCAGTACTTC	CSGERAPKNIQYF
few	10	TRBJ1-2	.	TRBV20-1	TGCAGTGGCACTTCCTATGGCTACACCTTC	CSGTSYGYTF
many	15	TRBJ2-7	TRBD1	TRBV28	TGTGCCAGCTCAACCCGCGGGACAGGGTCCTACGAGCAGTACTTC	CASSTRGTGSYEQYF
many	11	TRBJ1-1	TRBD1	TRBV30	TGTGCCTGGAGTGGTACAGGGGAAACTTTCTTT	CAWSGTGETFF
few	15	TRBJ2-1	TRBD1	TRBV6-1	TGTGCCAGCAGTGAGGGAGACAGGGGCTACAATGAGCAGTTCTTC	CASSEGDRGYNEQFF
few	14	TRBJ1-6	.	TRBV7-6	TGTGCCAGCAGCGTCAGGGGTCGTGACTCACCCCTCCACTTT	CASSVRGRDSPLHF
many	13	TRBJ2-7	.	TRBV12-3/TRBV12-4	TGTGCCAGCAGTTCGGGAGTAACCTACGAGCAGTACTTC	CASSSGVTYEQYF
many	16	TRBJ2-5	TRBD2	TRBV20-1	TGCAGTGCTATCGGACTAGCGGGAGCCACAGAAGAGACCCAGTACTTC	CSAIGLAGATEETQYF
many	15	TRBJ2-3	.	TRBV20-1	TGCAGTGCTAGACCTGAAGGGTATCTCACAGATACGCAGTATTTT	CSARPEGYLTDTQYF
many	12	TRBJ1-2	TRBD1	TRBV28	TGTGCCAGCAGTTTGGGACAGGGCGGCTACACCTTC	CASSLGQGGYTF
many	16	TRBJ2-3	TRBD1	TRBV15	TGTGCCACCAGCAGCGATGGGGGACAGATCACAGATACGCAGTATTTT	CATSSDGGQITDTQYF
many	17	TRBJ2-1	.	TRBV20-1	TGCAGTGCTAGAGATCGGGTTGGTGCGGGACTTCACAATGAGCAGTTCTTC	CSARDRVGAGLHNEQFF
many	13	TRBJ2-7	TRBD1	TRBV29-1	TGCAGCGTTAGAGACAGGGCTGCTGGCGAGCAGTACTTC	CSVRDRAAGEQYF
.	16	TRBJ1-1	.	TRBV19	TGTGCCAGTAACCAGGGACCAAAAGGGGGGAACACTGAAGCTTTCTTT	CASNQGPKGGNTEAFF
.	19	TRBJ1-1	.	TRBV14	TGTGCCAGCAGCCAAGATACCAGGGGAATTAGTTTCGAGTGGACTGAAGCTTTCTTT	CASSQDTRGISFEWTEAFF